These 13 T cell receptor beta chains share one sample of origin, sequenced in a study of T cells after yellow fever vaccination. TCRdb recomputed calls from the 5' RACE reads with MiXCR, one row per CDR3 protein. The sample has about 260,000 distinct CDR3 sequences; 10% to 15% are singletons. The sample in question was CD4+ T cells sorted from PBMCs, obtained 45 days after the yellow fever booster vaccination. These receptors came from a man aged 25 to 40 who received the YFV17D yellow fever vaccine.

This clonotype was detected only a few times. The chain carries TRBV12-3 or TRBV12-4 and TRBJ2-1; 14 bases are shared with TRBD2. The junction had 8 bases not matched to a gene; V was cut back by 4 bases and J by 6 bases. The length of the CDR3 is 17 residues. The CDR3 protein is CASSSGTSGRRINEQFF. Here the CDR3 DNA reads TGTGCCAGCAGTTCTGGGACTAGCGGGAGACGGATCAATGAGCAGTTCTTC.

This sequence joins TRBV5-1 and TRBJ2-7; D is perhaps TRBD2 (6 bases). The CDR3 contains 15 residues. With 2 bases removed from V and 0 bases from J, the gap between germline ends came to 12 bases. Germline loops: CDR1 SGHRS, CDR2 YFSETQ. In nucleotides, the CDR3 is TGCGCCAGCAGCTTAGGACACGGGAGCTCCTACGAGCAGTACTTC. This encodes CASSLGHGSSYEQYF.

This clonotype appeared a few times. The chain employs TRBV7-8 and TRBJ2-7; D is unclear. The CDR3 has 15 amino acids. Germline V gives CDR1 SGHVS, CDR2 FQNEAQ. V was trimmed by 1 base and J by 0 bases, leaving 10 bases between them. DNA of the CDR3: TGTGCCAGCAGCTTAGAGCCAGGCAGCTCCTACGAGCAGTACTTC. Protein product: CASSLEPGSSYEQYF.

The rearrangement joins TRBV12-3 or TRBV12-4 to TRBJ1-1; no clear D gene. CDR3 length equals 14 residues. Trimming left V 5 bases short and J 5 bases short, with 15 bases between. The CDR3 loop is CASSRGLSTTEAFF. The CDR3 DNA follows: TGTGCCAGCAGTCGAGGGCTCTCAACGACTGAAGCTTTCTTT.

The chain couples TRBV12-3 or TRBV12-4 to TRBJ2-5; a weak D match, TRBD2 (6 bases). The CDR3 contains 14 residues. Trimming left V 5 bases short and J 0 bases short, with 10 bases between. CDR3 amino acids: CASSQIADQETQYF. In DNA, the CDR3 is TGTGCCAGCAGTCAGATAGCGGACCAAGAGACCCAGTACTTC.

This clonotype was seen a few times. Sequence at one end of the junction differs from germline and may be a read error. The chain recombines TRBV28 with TRBJ1-4; D might be TRBD1 (6 bases). The germline CDR1 and CDR2 sequences are MDHEN and SYDVKM. The CDR3 extends over 16 amino acids. The CDR3 sequence: CASGFTAPGANEKLFF. CDR3 coding DNA: TGTGCCAGCGGTTTTACAGCCCCAGGGGCTAATGAAAAACTGTTTTTT. Full variable domain (rest looked up from reference TRBV28 and TRBJ1-4): DVKVTQSSRYLVKRTGEKVFLECVQDMDHENMFWYRQDPGLGLRLIYFSYDVKMKEKGDIPEGYSVSREKKERFSLILESASTNQTSMYLCASGFTAPGANEKLFFGSGTQLSVL.

J is TRBJ1-1 and V is TRBV29-1; D is undetermined. CDR3 size: 11 residues. Germline V gene lookup returns CDR1 SQVTM and CDR2 ANQGSEA. Deletions cut 3 bases from V and 7 bases from J, with 9 bases between. The CDR3 region is CSVDPKGEAFF. The CDR3 DNA reads TGCAGCGTTGACCCCAAGGGTGAAGCTTTCTTT.

V is TRBV5-1 and J is TRBJ2-5; tentatively, D is TRBD2 (7 bases). The CDR3 is made up of 15 amino acids. V was shortened by 5 bases and J by 5 bases, with 19 bases between the two germline ends. The germline V gene has CDR1 SGHRS and CDR2 YFSETQ. The CDR3, as DNA: TGCGCCAGCAGTTTGAGCGGGGACATCAGCGAGACCCAGTACTTC. Translated: CASSLSGDISETQYF.

The chain links TRBV20-1 to TRBJ2-4, with D perhaps TRBD1 (5 bases). Deletions cut 2 bases from V and 6 bases from J, with 5 bases between. CDR1 is DFQATT and CDR2 is SNEGSKA in the germline V gene (reference sequence). The CDR3 length is 11 residues. CDR3 protein: CSARQGNIQYF. DNA for the CDR3: TGCAGTGCTAGACAGGGAAACATTCAGTACTTC.

The chain joins TRBV20-1 to TRBJ1-4; D might be TRBD1 (6 bases). The V gene's germline CDR1 is DFQATT and CDR2 SNEGSKA (reference sequence). The CDR3 is 13 amino acids. The V end was cut by 6 bases, the J end by 8 bases, with 16 bases between. CDR3 in DNA: TGCAGTGCCACTCGGGGGGCGCGGGAAAAACTGTTTTTT. Amino acid sequence: CSATRGAREKLFF.

The table lists this clonotype with many counts. The gene calls are TRBV20-1 and TRBJ2-7, with D tentatively TRBD1 (6 bases). This CDR3 is 13 amino acids long. From germline, CDR1 is DFQATT and CDR2 SNEGSKA (reference sequence). V dropped 4 bases and J dropped 1 base, with 11 bases sitting between them. Here the CDR3 DNA reads TGCAGTGCTAACCGGGACACTTCCTACGAGCAGTACTTC. It encodes CSANRDTSYEQYF.

This clonotype showed up just once. The gene calls are TRBV11-2 and TRBJ1-4, with 7 nucleotides matching TRBD1. Trimming cost V 3 bases and J 4 bases; bases outside gene matches: 11. Germline V lookup: CDR1 SGHAT, CDR2 FQNNGV. The CDR3 has 17 amino acids. The chain's CDR3 is CASSFSVGQLLNEKLFF. The CDR3 bases are TGTGCCAGCAGCTTTTCTGTGGGACAGCTCCTTAATGAAAAACTGTTTTTT.

The chain carries TRBV12-3 or TRBV12-4 and TRBJ1-5, with D tentatively TRBD1 (5 bases). With 4 bases removed from V and 5 bases from J, the gap between germline ends came to 12 bases. The CDR3 has 14 amino acids. The CDR3 loop is CASSSFQGHQPQHF. The DNA of the CDR3 is TGTGCCAGCAGTTCCTTCCAGGGTCATCAGCCCCAGCATTTT.